What follows are 20 T cell receptor beta chains derived from one specimen sequenced in a study of regulatory T cells in long-lasting Graves disease. Relying on iRepertoire HTBI primers and Arm-PCR of CDR3 regions, the team built TCR beta libraries. From the multiplex PCR reads, TCRdb called clonotypes with MiXCR, one entry per CDR3 protein. The table lists 350,000 to 400,000 distinct CDR3 sequences, roughly 17% of them singletons. The time point: newly diagnosed GD, antithyroid drugs for less than 3 months. The TCR library was made from RNA that had been extracted from PBMCs in TRIzol. These data also formed part of another study, on T cells in Graves' hyperthyroidism and ophthalmopathy.

This specimen consisted of peripheral blood mononuclear cells (PBMCs), obtained at new diagnosis, from a patient treated with antithyroid drugs. These receptors were obtained from a woman aged 18-29 years with Graves disease.

This clonotype has a count of ten or more. The chain uses TRBV5-1 and TRBJ1-2; D is unresolved. Trimming cost V 4 bases and J 0 bases, with 22 bases left between them. CDR1 is SGHRS, CDR2 YFSETQ, per germline. This CDR3 region has 18 residues. Here the CDR3 reads CASSGSFLRGNSNYGYTF. The CDR3 nucleotides are TGCGCCAGCAGCGGGTCGTTTCTGAGAGGGAACTCTAACTATGGCTACACCTTC.

This clonotype was seen repeatedly, ten times or more. The chain carries TRBV20-1 and TRBJ2-5; 12 positions agree with TRBD1. The junction had 9 bases not matched to a gene; V was cut back by 5 bases and J by 5 bases. CDR1 and CDR2 from the germline V gene are DFQATT and SNEGSKA (reference sequence). The CDR3 covers 15 residues. CDR3 in DNA: TGCAGTGCTGAGGCCGGGACAGGGGGCGCGGAGACCCAGTACTTC. It is translated as CSAEAGTGGAETQYF.

This clonotype was observed a few times. This chain joins TRBV4-1 and TRBJ1-6, with D possibly matching TRBD1 (6 bases). The germline gives CDR1 MGHRA, CDR2 YSYEKL. Trimming took 0 bases from V and 13 from J, leaving 19 bases between them. The CDR3 extends over 16 amino acids. The DNA for the CDR3 is TGCGCCAGCAGCCAAGAAAAGGGCAGGGGACTTTCGCCCCTCCACTTT. Protein: CASSQEKGRGLSPLHF.

Regarding this clonotype: Germline is not matched at one junction end, which may reflect a read error. The rearrangement uses TRBV6-1 and TRBJ1-2; 10 bases line up with TRBD1. Germline V gene data show CDR1 as MNHNS and CDR2 as SASEGT. The CDR3 runs to 13 residues. The DNA for the CDR3 is TGTGCCAGCACCAGGGGGACAGGGGACGGCTACATCTTC. The encoded protein is CASTRGTGDGYIF.

This clonotype was seen at least ten times. This chain links TRBV28 with TRBJ1-3; TRBD1 might be the D (6 bases). CDR1 MDHEN and CDR2 SYDVKM come from the germline V gene. V was trimmed by 3 bases and J by 9 bases, leaving 12 bases between them. The CDR3 consists of 13 residues. Written as DNA, the CDR3 is TGTGCCAGCAGTTTGACAGGTGAAAGCACCATATATTTT. Amino acids: CASSLTGESTIYF.

CDR3 sequence (DNA): TGTGCCAGTAGTATCTCCATGCACGTACAAGAGACCCAGTACTTC. It yields the protein CASSISMHVQETQYF. The genes are TRBV19 and TRBJ2-5; no clear D gene. From germline, CDR1 is LNHDA and CDR2 SQIVND (reference sequence). Trimming removed 3 bases at V and 2 bases at J, with 13 bases between. CDR3 length: 15 amino acids.

The table lists this clonotype with many counts. The rearrangement links TRBV6-1 to TRBJ2-5; 8 bases are shared with TRBD2. Trimming took 6 bases from V and 5 from J; bases not matched to a gene: 11. Germline V CDR1 and CDR2: MNHNS, SASEGT. The CDR3 sequence is 15 residues long. The CDR3 reads CASSRREGQRETQYF. The CDR3 coding sequence is TGTGCCAGCAGCCGACGGGAGGGCCAGCGGGAGACCCAGTACTTC.

This clonotype occurred many times. The chain uses TRBV20-1 and TRBJ1-4, with D maybe TRBD1 (5 bases). Germline V CDR1 and CDR2: DFQATT, SNEGSKA (reference sequence). The ends were cut back, 1 base at V and 5 bases at J, with 11 bases in the middle. The CDR3 is 14 amino acids. The chain's CDR3 is CSARADSQNEKLFF. The CDR3 DNA follows: TGCAGTGCTAGAGCCGACAGCCAGAATGAAAAACTGTTTTTT.

This clonotype was observed many times. This chain joins TRBV30 and TRBJ1-5; maybe TRBD1 (5 bases). Trimming left V 1 base short and J 4 bases short, with 8 bases between. Germline CDR1 is GTSNPN and CDR2 is SVGIG (reference sequence). The CDR3 is 13 amino acids. The CDR3 is CAWSGQGNQPQHF. In nucleotides, the CDR3 is TGTGCCTGGAGTGGGCAGGGAAATCAGCCCCAGCATTTT.

Ten or more counts support this clonotype. This chain uses TRBV7-9 with TRBJ2-5, with D maybe TRBD1 (5 bases). The CDR3 is 13 residues long. V was clipped by 5 bases and J by 5 bases, with 12 bases between them. Germline values: CDR1 SEHNR, CDR2 FQNEAQ (reference sequence). CDR3 amino acids: CASSRGPVETQYF. In DNA form, the CDR3 reads TGTGCCAGCAGCAGGGGCCCGGTGGAGACCCAGTACTTC.

This clonotype was seen more than once but under ten times. The rearrangement links TRBV29-1 to TRBJ2-5, with no clear D. The CDR3 covers 11 residues. Germline V gives CDR1 SQVTM, CDR2 ANQGSEA. Trimming left V 0 bases short and J 11 bases short, with 10 bases between. The DNA for the CDR3 is TGCAGCGTTGAAGAGCGGACGGCTCAGTACTTC. Residues: CSVEERTAQYF.

This clonotype was recorded many times. This sequence joins TRBV6-1 and TRBJ1-1, with D hard to call. This CDR3 region has 14 residues. CDR1 and CDR2 (germline): MNHNS, SASEGT. V was pared by 8 bases and J by 5 bases, with 18 bases between. Here the CDR3 reads CASWARTDQTEAFF. Here the CDR3 DNA reads TGTGCCAGCTGGGCCCGGACGGACCAGACTGAAGCTTTCTTT.

This clonotype was counted at least ten times. The rearrangement uses TRBV11-2 and TRBJ1-6; D perhaps matches TRBD1 (6 bases). The V and J ends lost 7 bases and 8 bases respectively, with 15 bases between them. There are 14 residues in the CDR3. Germline V gene data show CDR1 as SGHAT and CDR2 as FQNNGV. CDR3 loop: CASTSLRGHSPLHF. The CDR3 DNA reads TGTGCCAGCACCTCTCTCAGGGGCCATTCACCCCTCCACTTT. The entire variable domain, with the rest obtained from reference TRBV11-2 and TRBJ1-6, is as follows: EAGVAQSPRYKIIEKRQSVAFWCNPISGHATLYWYQQILGQGPKLLIQFQNNGVVDDSQLPKDRFSAERLKGVDSTLKIQPAKLEDSAVYLCASTSLRGHSPLHFGNGTRLTVT.

This clonotype has a handful of counts. The V and J genes are TRBV6-9 and TRBJ1-4, with 7 bases matching TRBD1. Trimming removed 3 bases from V and 2 bases from J; junction bases left unmatched: 9. The CDR3 runs to 17 residues. CDR1 and CDR2 (germline): MNHGY, SVAAGI. The CDR3 reads CASSYSDRVRTNEKLFF. The CDR3, as DNA: TGTGCCAGCAGTTACTCAGACAGGGTGAGGACTAATGAAAAACTGTTTTTT.

The gene calls are TRBV19 and TRBJ2-7; weak D call: TRBD2 (5 bases). Germline V CDR1 and CDR2: LNHDA, SQIVND (reference sequence). V lost 5 bases to trimming and J lost 7 bases, with 24 bases between them. The CDR3 is 16 residues long. This CDR3 is CASSEARTGSYVEQYF. CDR3 bases: TGTGCCAGTAGTGAGGCTAGGACGGGATCCTACGTGGAGCAGTACTTC.

The table lists this clonotype with many counts. The rearrangement links TRBV30 to TRBJ1-5, with a tentative D call TRBD1 (5 bases). The CDR3 contains 13 residues. Trimming removed 0 bases at V and 5 bases at J, with 8 bases between. The germline gives CDR1 GTSNPN, CDR2 SVGIG (reference sequence). The CDR3 bases are TGTGCCTGGAGTGTCCAGGGAGATCAGCCCCAGCATTTT. Translation: CAWSVQGDQPQHF.

This clonotype was detected ten times or more. The CDR3 here is CASSLDSRKGETQYF. The CDR3 nucleotides read TGTGCCAGCAGTTTAGACAGTAGGAAGGGTGAGACCCAGTACTTC. The chain employs TRBV12-3 or TRBV12-4 and TRBJ2-5; no clear D gene. This CDR3 is 15 amino acids long. With 1 base removed from V and 5 bases from J, the gap between germline ends came to 14 bases.

The sample holds a few counts of this clonotype. V is TRBV5-5 and J is TRBJ2-3, with D perhaps TRBD2 (5 bases). The germline V and J ends were trimmed by 0 bases and 0 bases, with 11 bases remaining between them. Germline CDR1 SGHKS, CDR2 YYEKEE (reference sequence). This CDR3 comprises 16 residues. The CDR3 protein is CASSLDGIPSTDTQYF. For the CDR3, the DNA is TGTGCCAGCAGCTTGGACGGGATACCTAGCACAGATACGCAGTATTTT.

This clonotype came up many times. The chain has TRBV6-5 and TRBJ1-5; TRBD1 aligns across 8 bases. The length of the CDR3 is 17 residues. Germline CDR1 MNHEY, CDR2 SVGAGI. Unmatched junction bases numbered 7, after V lost 2 bases and J lost 1 base. This CDR3 is CASSYGQGAKSNQPQHF. The CDR3 DNA reads TGTGCCAGCAGTTACGGGCAGGGGGCAAAAAGCAATCAGCCCCAGCATTTT.

This clonotype was picked up a small number of times. The chain couples TRBV6-4 to TRBJ2-3, with D perhaps TRBD2 (8 bases). The germline V gene encodes CDR1 MRHNA and CDR2 SNTAGT. V lost 8 bases, J lost 1 base, and 19 bases lay in between. The CDR3 runs 16 residues. CDR3: CASASSGGGGTDTQYF. As DNA, the CDR3 is TGTGCCAGCGCCTCCTCGGGAGGGGGCGGCACAGATACGCAGTATTTT.